These 8 T cell receptor beta chains were all obtained from the same sample, sequenced in a study of beta chain features in type 1 diabetes. The study reverse transcribed the entire isolated RNA, so it sequenced expressed TCRB transcripts. Some clones are missing from TCRdb's copy, which holds only in-frame ones; the method was immunoSEQ multiplex PCR. The sample lists tens of thousands of clones; roughly a third were seen once. The sequenced sample was stem cell memory CD4+ T cells from blood. These receptors were collected from a woman aged 18-29 years in good health.

This clone was observed a handful of times. The V gene is TRBV9, the J gene TRBJ2-3, with TRBD2 matching 8 bases. J was trimmed by 5 bases and V by 1 base; bases with no gene match: 6. The CDR3 sequence is 15 residues long. CDR1 and CDR2 from the germline V gene are SGDLS and YYNGEE. The CDR3 nucleotides read TGTGCCAGCAGCGTAACAACGGGAGGGCAAGATACGCAGTATTTT. Its translation: CASSVTTGGQDTQYF.

The chain links TRBV5-1 to TRBJ1-2; TRBD1 is a possible D gene (5 bases). V was shortened by 4 bases and J by 3 bases, with 10 bases between the two germline ends. The germline V gene encodes CDR1 SGHRS and CDR2 YFSETQ. CDR3 length: 13 amino acids. The CDR3 nucleotides read TGCGCCAGCAGCGGTGACAGTTACTATGGCTACACCTTC. Protein sequence: CASSGDSYYGYTF.

Concerning this clone itself: An end of the junction differs from the germline gene, which may be a read error. The chain is built from TRBV7-2 and TRBJ2-7; 8 bases line up with TRBD2. The CDR3 length is 15 residues. Germline CDR1 and CDR2: SGHTA and FQGNSA. DNA for the CDR3: TGTGCCAGCAGCCTAGCAGCGGGGGATGCCTACGAGCAGTACTTC. Translation: CASSLAAGDAYEQYF.

This chain links TRBV5-6 with TRBJ1-4; D perhaps matches TRBD1 (6 bases). With 4 bases removed from V and 3 bases from J, the gap between germline ends came to 13 bases. Germline values: CDR1 SGHDT, CDR2 YYEEEE. The CDR3 covers 15 residues. The CDR3 region is CASSAATGPNEKLFF. In DNA, the CDR3 is TGTGCCAGCAGCGCAGCGACAGGCCCTAATGAAAAACTGTTTTTT.

CDR3 residues: CASNSYNEQFF. For the CDR3, the DNA is TGTGCCAGCAACAGTTACAATGAGCAGTTCTTC. The V gene is TRBV6-1, the J gene TRBJ2-1; D ambiguous. CDR3 length: 11 amino acids. V lost 7 bases and J 4 bases, leaving 5 bases between the germline ends. Germline lookup yields CDR1 MNHNS and CDR2 SASEGT.

The genes are TRBV2 and TRBJ2-1, with 8 bases that match TRBD1. V lost 4 bases and J lost 6; bases outside the gene matches: 8. The CDR3 runs 15 residues. Germline V gene sequence: CDR1 SNHLY, CDR2 FYNNEI. CDR3 loop: CASSVRQGASNEQFF. In nucleotides, the CDR3 is TGTGCCAGCAGTGTGCGGCAGGGGGCGTCCAATGAGCAGTTCTTC.

The CDR3 sequence: CAISEPSGREGMRNEQFF. Here the CDR3 DNA reads TGTGCCATCAGTGAACCTAGCGGGAGGGAAGGTATGCGGAATGAGCAGTTCTTC. V gene TRBV10-3 combines with J gene TRBJ2-1, with 12 bases that match TRBD2. The CDR3 is 18 residues long. With V trimmed by 3 bases and J by 7 bases, 13 bases remained unmatched. Germline CDR1 and CDR2: ENHRY and SYGVKD.

The CDR3 nucleotides read TGTGCCAGCAGCGTTGACAGCTCTGGGGCCAACGTCCTGACTTTC. Its translation is CASSVDSSGANVLTF. This sequence joins TRBV11-2 and TRBJ2-6, with D possibly matching TRBD1 (5 bases). CDR3 length: 15 residues. Trimming removed 5 bases at V and 0 bases at J, with 8 bases between. Germline loops: CDR1 SGHAT, CDR2 FQNNGV.